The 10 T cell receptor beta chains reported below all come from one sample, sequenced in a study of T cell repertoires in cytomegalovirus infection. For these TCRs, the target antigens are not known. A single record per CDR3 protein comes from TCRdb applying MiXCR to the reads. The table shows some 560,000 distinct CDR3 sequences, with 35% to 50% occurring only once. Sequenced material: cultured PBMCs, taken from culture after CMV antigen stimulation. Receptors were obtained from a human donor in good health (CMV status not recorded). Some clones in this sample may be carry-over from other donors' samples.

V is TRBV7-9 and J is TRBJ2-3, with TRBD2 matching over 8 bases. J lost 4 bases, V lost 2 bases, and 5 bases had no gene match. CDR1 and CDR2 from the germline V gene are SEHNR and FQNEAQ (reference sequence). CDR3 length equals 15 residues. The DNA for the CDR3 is TGTGCCAGCAGCTTAAGCGGGGGCGCGTCAGATACGCAGTATTTT. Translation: CASSLSGGASDTQYF. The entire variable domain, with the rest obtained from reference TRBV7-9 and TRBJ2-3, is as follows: DTGVSQNPRHKITKRGQNVTFRCDPISEHNRLYWYRQTLGQGPEFLTYFQNEAQLEKSRLLSDRFSAERPKGSFSTLEIQRTEQGDSAMYLCASSLSGGASDTQYFGPGTRLTVL.

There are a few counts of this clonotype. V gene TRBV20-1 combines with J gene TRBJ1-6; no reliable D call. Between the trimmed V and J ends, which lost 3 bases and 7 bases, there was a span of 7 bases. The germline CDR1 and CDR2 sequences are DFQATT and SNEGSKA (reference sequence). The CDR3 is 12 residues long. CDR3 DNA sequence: TGCAGTGCTAGGGACCGCAATTCACCCCTCCACTTT. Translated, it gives CSARDRNSPLHF.

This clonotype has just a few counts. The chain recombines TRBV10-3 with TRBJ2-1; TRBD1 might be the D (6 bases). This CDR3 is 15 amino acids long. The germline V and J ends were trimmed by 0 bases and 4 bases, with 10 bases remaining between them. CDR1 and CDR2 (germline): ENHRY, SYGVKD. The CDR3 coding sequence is TGTGCCATCAGTGAGTCCGGACAGATATACAATGAGCAGTTCTTC. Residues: CAISESGQIYNEQFF.

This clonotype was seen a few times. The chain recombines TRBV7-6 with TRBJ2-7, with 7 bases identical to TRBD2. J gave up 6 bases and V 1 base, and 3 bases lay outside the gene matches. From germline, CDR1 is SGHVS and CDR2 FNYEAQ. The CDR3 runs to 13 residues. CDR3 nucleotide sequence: TGTGCCAGCAGCTTAGACGCGGGAGTCGAGCAGTACTTC. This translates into CASSLDAGVEQYF.

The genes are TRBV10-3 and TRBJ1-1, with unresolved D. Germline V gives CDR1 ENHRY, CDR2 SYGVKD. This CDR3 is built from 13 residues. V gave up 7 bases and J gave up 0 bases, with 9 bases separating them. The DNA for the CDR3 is TGTGCCATCACCTCCGACCTGAACACTGAAGCTTTCTTT. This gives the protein CAITSDLNTEAFF.

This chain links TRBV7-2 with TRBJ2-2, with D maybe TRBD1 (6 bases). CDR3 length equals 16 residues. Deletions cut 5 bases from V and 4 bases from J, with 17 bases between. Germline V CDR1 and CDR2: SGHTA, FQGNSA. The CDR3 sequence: CASSRGSPSGTGELFF. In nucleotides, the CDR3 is TGTGCCAGCAGCAGGGGGAGTCCGAGCGGCACCGGGGAGCTGTTTTTT.

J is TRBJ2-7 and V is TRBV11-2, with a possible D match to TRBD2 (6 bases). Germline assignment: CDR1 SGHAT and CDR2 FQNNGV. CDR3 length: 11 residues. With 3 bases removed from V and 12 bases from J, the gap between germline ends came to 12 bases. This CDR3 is CASSFHRDLYF. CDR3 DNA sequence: TGTGCCAGCAGCTTCCACCGGGACTTGTACTTC.

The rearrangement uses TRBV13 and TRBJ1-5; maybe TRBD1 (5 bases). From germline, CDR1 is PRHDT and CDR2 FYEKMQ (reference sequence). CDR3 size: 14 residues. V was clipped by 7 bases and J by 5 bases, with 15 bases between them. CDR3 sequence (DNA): TGTGCCAGCAAATTGGGGGGGTTTGATCAGCCCCAGCATTTT. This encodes CASKLGGFDQPQHF.

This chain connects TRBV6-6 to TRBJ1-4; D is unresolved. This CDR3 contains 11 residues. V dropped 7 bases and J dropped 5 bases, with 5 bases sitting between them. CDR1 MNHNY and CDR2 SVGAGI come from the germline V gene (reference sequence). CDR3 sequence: CASTKNEKLFF. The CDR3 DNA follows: TGTGCCAGCACTAAAAATGAAAAACTGTTTTTT.

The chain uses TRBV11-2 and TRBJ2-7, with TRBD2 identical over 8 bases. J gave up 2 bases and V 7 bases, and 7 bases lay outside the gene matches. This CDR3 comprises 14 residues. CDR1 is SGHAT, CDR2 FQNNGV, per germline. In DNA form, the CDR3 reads TGTGCCAGCACCTTTTCACTAGCGGCCTACGAGCAGTACTTC. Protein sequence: CASTFSLAAYEQYF.